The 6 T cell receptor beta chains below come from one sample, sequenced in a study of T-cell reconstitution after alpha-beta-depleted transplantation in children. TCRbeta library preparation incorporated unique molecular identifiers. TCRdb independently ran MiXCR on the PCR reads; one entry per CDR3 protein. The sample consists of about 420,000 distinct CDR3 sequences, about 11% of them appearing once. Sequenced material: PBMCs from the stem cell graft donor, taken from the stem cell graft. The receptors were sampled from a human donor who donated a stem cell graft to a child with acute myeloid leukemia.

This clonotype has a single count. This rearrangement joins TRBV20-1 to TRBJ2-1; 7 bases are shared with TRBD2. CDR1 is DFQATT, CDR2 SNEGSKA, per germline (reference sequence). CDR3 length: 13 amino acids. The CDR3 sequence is CTAQTPGTNTQFF. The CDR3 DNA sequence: TGCACTGCCCAAACACCCGGGACTAACACCCAGTTCTTC.

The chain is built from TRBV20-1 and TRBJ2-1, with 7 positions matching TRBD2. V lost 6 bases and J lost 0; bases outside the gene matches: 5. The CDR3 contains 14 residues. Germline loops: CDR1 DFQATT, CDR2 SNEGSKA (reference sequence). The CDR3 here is CSATGTNSYNEQFF. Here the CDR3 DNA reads TGCAGTGCAACGGGGACTAACTCCTACAATGAGCAGTTCTTC.

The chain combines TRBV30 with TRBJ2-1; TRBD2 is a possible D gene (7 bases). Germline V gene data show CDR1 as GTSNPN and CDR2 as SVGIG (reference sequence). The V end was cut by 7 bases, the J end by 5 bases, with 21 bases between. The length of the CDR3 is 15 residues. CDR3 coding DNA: TGTGCCTCGGAAGGGGGGGGGCTTTTCCACAATGAGCAGTTCTTC. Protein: CASEGGGLFHNEQFF.

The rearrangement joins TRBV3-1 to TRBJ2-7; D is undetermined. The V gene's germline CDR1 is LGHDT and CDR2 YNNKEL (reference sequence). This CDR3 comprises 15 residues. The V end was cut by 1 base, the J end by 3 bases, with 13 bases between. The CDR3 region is CASSQGLIPLYEQYF. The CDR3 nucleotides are TGTGCCAGCAGCCAAGGACTTATCCCTCTCTACGAGCAGTACTTC.

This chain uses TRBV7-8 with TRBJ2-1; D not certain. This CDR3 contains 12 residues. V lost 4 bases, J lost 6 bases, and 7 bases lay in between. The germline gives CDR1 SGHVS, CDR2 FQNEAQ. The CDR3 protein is CASSSLFNEQFF. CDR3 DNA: TGTGCCAGCAGCTCCTTATTCAATGAGCAGTTCTTC.

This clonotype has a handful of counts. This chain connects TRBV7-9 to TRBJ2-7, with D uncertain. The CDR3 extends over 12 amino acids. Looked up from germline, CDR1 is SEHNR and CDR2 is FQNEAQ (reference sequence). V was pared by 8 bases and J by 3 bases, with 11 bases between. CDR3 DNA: TGTGCCAGCCTTAGAGGTGGCTACGAGCAGTACTTC. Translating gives CASLRGGYEQYF.